Listed here is a single T cell receptor beta chain. Original handling: Amplification of reference gene primers provided the estimated nucleated cell counts. Libraries were prepared by immunoSEQ multiplex PCR; TCRdb keeps only in-frame clonotypes and omits some of them. V, J and clone size reflect that table, while D and trimming were determined from the DNA. This sample has 250,000 to 300,000 clones; approximately 85% occur once, and the top ten carry 9.5% to 11%. This sample stems from a study of blood T cell repertoires in COVID-19. CDR3 length equals 13 residues. With 3 bases removed from V and 5 bases from J, the gap between germline ends came to 12 bases. Germline V gives CDR1 SQVTM, CDR2 ANQGSEA.

V and J are TRBV29-1 and TRBJ2-3; tentative D call: TRBD2 (5 bases). The source is a woman in her 70s with acute or convalescent COVID-19. The sample was peripheral blood. The CDR3 reads CSVDSPEGDTQYF. CDR3 bases: TGCAGCGTTGATAGTCCTGAGGGAGATACGCAGTATTTT.